This T cell receptor beta chain appears in the sequencing data of a study of blood T cell repertoires in COVID-19. Turning to the study itself: Sites in the United States, Italy and Spain provided acute and convalescent COVID-19 samples.

Libraries were prepared by immunoSEQ multiplex PCR; TCRdb keeps only in-frame clonotypes and omits some of them. The table has some 130,000 clones, around 82% seen once; the top ten hold about 1.3%. This CDR3 contains 15 residues. CDR1 is SNHLY and CDR2 is FYNNEI in the germline V gene. Germline trimming cut 1 base from V and 3 bases from J; bases unmatched to any gene: 3. The sample consisted of peripheral blood. The V and J genes are TRBV2 and TRBJ2-7, with 10 bases fitting TRBD1. This sequence was found in a man in his fifties or sixties with acute or convalescent COVID-19. CDR3 coding DNA: TGTGCCAGCAGTGAAGGGACAGGGGGATTCTACGAGCAGTACTTC. This translates into CASSEGTGGFYEQYF.